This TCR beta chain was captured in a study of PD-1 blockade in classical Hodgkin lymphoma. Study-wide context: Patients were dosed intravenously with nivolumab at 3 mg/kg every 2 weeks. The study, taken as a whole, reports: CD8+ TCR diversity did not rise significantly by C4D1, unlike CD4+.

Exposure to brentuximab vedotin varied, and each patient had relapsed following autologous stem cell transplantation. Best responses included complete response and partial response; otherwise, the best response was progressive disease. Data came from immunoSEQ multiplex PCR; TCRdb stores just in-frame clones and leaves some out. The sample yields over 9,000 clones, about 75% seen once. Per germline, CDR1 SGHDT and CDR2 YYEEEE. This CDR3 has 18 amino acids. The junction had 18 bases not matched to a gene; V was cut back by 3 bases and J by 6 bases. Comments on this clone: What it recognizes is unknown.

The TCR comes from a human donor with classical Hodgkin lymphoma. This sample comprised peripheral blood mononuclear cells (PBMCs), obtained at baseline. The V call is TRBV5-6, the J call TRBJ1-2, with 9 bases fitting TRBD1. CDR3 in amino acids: CASSSEYRTGEIFHGYTF. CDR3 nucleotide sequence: TGTGCCAGCAGCTCCGAATACAGGACAGGGGAAATTTTTCATGGCTACACCTTC.